This T cell receptor (beta chain) was obtained from a study of blood T cell repertoires in COVID-19. The wider study: The study drew acute and convalescent COVID-19 samples from the United States, Italy and Spain. Sources were T cells, B-cell-depleted T cells, or PBMCs; the material itself was cDNA or gDNA.

In the original processing: Scientists estimated how many nucleated cells there were by amplifying reference gene primers. Generated by immunoSEQ multiplex PCR, the TCRdb table keeps only in-frame clones and is missing some. V, J and clone size derive from that table, while D and trimming were established from the DNA sequence. The sample yields roughly 150,000 clones, around nine tenths seen once. Germline loops: CDR1 GTSNPN, CDR2 SVGIG (reference sequence). V gave up 2 bases and J gave up 0 bases; unmatched junction bases: 10. The length of the CDR3 is 17 residues. This sequence joins TRBV30 and TRBJ2-7, with TRBD1 identical over 10 bases. The sample taken for sequencing was peripheral blood. The sequence was collected from a human donor in a cohort sampled during active COVID-19. CDR3 in DNA: TGTGCCTGGAGTCCTGGACAGGGGGTAGCCAGCTCCTACGAGCAGTACTTC. Encoded protein: CAWSPGQGVASSYEQYF.